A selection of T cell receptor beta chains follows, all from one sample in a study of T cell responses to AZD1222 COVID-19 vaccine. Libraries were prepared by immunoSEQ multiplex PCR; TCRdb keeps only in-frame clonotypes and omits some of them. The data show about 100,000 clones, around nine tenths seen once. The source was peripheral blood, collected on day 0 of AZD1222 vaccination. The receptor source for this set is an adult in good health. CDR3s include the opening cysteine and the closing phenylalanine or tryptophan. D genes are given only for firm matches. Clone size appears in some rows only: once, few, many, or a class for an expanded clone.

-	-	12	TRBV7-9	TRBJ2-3	CASSESSGTQYF	TGTGCCAGCAGCGAAAGCAGTGGCACGCAGTATTTT
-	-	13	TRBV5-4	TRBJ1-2	CASSLMGIYGYTF	TGTGCCAGCAGCTTGATGGGCATTTATGGCTACACCTTC
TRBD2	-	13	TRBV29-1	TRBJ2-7	CSVEMGGTSEQYF	TGCAGCGTTGAAATGGGAGGGACGAGCGAGCAGTACTTC
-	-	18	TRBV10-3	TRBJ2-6	CAISVNGFQSSGANVLTF	TGTGCCATCAGTGTGAATGGATTCCAAAGCTCTGGGGCCAACGTCCTGACTTTC
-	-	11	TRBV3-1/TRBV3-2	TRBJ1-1	CASSDSTEAFF	TGTGCCAGCAGCGACAGCACTGAAGCTTTCTTT
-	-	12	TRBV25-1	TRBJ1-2	CASSQRREGYTF	TGTGCCAGCAGCCAAAGGAGGGAAGGCTACACCTTC
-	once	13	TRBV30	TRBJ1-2	CACPKGTPSGYTF	TGTGCCTGTCCGAAGGGGACACCGAGTGGCTACACCTTC
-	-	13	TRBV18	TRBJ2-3	CASSPPSTDTQYF	TGTGCCAGCTCACCACCTAGCACAGATACGCAGTATTTT
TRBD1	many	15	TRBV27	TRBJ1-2	CASSLVSGGSYGYTF	TGTGCCAGCAGTTTAGTGTCAGGGGGATCCTATGGCTACACCTTC
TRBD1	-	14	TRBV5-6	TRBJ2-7	CASSLDRDFSEQYF	TGTGCCAGCAGCTTAGACAGGGATTTCAGCGAGCAGTACTTC
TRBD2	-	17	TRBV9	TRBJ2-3	CASSVEGLAGATDTQYF	TGTGCCAGCAGCGTAGAGGGTCTAGCGGGGGCCACAGATACGCAGTATTTT
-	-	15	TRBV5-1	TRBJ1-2	CASSFQGPMGIGYTF	TGCGCCAGCAGCTTCCAAGGACCCATGGGAATTGGCTACACCTTC
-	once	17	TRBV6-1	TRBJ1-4	CASSEGFARETNEKLFF	TGTGCCAGCAGTGAAGGTTTTGCTAGGGAAACTAATGAAAAACTGTTTTTT